This TCR beta chain was captured in a study of T cell clusters in autoimmune cytopenias. The germline gives CDR1 MNHEY, CDR2 SVGAGI. The CDR3 consists of 13 residues. Each sample's input was roughly 270 ng genomic DNA, about 38,000 genome equivalents. Multiplex touch-down PCR amplified TRB using TRB-A and TRB-B pools in one tube. TCRdb re-called the multiplex PCR reads and shows each CDR3 protein once, DNA omitted. The listing contains over 6,500 distinct CDR3 sequences. General observations from the study: Exclusive TRB clusters were about 2.8-fold more numerous in healthy donors than in active autoimmune hepatitis. Physiological T cell clusters of healthy donors were apparently absent in primary autoimmune cytopenia patients. Functional roles of the in silico T cell clusters still await experimental validation.

A remark on this clonotype: What it recognizes is unknown.

These sequences were also reported in another study, on T cell repertoires in aging, cancer and after chemotherapy. Per that paper: Across the chemotherapy interval, each cancer cohort showed higher median generation probability, suggesting thymic rebound.

V usage is TRBV6-5 and J usage is TRBJ1-2. The sequenced material came from peripheral blood. This TCR was sampled from a human donor in good health. The CDR3 region is CASSYSINYGYTF.